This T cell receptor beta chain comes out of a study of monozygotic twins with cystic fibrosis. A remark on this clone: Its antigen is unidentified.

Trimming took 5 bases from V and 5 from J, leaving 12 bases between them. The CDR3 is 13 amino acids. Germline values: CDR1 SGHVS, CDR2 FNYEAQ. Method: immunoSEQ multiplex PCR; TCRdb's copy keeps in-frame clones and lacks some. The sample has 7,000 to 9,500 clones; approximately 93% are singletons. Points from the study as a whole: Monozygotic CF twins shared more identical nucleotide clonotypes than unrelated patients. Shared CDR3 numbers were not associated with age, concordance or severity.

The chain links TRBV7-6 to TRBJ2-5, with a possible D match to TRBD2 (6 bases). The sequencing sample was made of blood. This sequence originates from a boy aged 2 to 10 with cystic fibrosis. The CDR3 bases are TGTGCCAGCAGCGGGCGGGACGGCGAGACCCAGTACTTC. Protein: CASSGRDGETQYF.